These T cell receptor beta chains were read from a single sample in a study of shared clonotypes between healthy human individuals. Generated by immunoSEQ multiplex PCR, the TCRdb table keeps only in-frame clones and is missing some. The sample lists 2,500,000 or so clones; around nine tenths were seen once. Sequenced sample: naive CD4+ T cells sorted from blood. The receptor source for this set is a man younger than 35 in good health. Each CDR3 is given with its conserved first and last residue. The D gene is left open where the match is weak. Clone size is stated in some rows and not others, as once, few, many or a class when expanded.

clone_size,j_call,v_call,d_call,cdr3_nt,cdr3_aa
-,TRBJ1-3,TRBV5-1,-,TGCGCCAGCAGCCCGAGGGCCGACAGTACTGGAAACACCATATATTTT,CASSPRADSTGNTIYF
-,TRBJ2-1,TRBV5-4,-,TGTGCCAGCAGCCCTCGGAACAATGAGCAGTTCTTC,CASSPRNNEQFF
-,TRBJ1-3,TRBV9,TRBD1,TGTGCCAGCAGCGTGCAGGGGGCTGGTGGAAACACCATATATTTT,CASSVQGAGGNTIYF
-,TRBJ1-2,TRBV25-1,-,TGTGCCAGCAGTGAGAGGACCCTGGAGGGCTACACCTTC,CASSERTLEGYTF
-,TRBJ2-1,TRBV18,-,TGTGCCAGCTCCCTCCTCCAGAGCTCCTACAATGAGCAGTTCTTC,CASSLLQSSYNEQFF
-,TRBJ2-1,TRBV2,TRBD2,TGTGCCAGCAGTGAAGCGCTTGCGGGGGTTGAGCAGTTCTTC,CASSEALAGVEQFF
-,TRBJ2-3,TRBV2,TRBD1,TGTGCCAGCAGTGGGCCCCCGGGACAGGTTTCTAAGGATACGCAGTATTTT,CASSGPPGQVSKDTQYF
once,TRBJ1-5,TRBV18,-,TGTGCCAGCTCACCCCTTGCAGGCACCAATCAGCCCCAGCATTTT,CASSPLAGTNQPQHF
-,TRBJ2-7,TRBV30,TRBD2,TGTGCCTGGAGTGTACGAGGCGGGAGGCTGGCCGAGCAGTACTTC,CAWSVRGGRLAEQYF
-,TRBJ2-3,TRBV11-3,TRBD1,TGTGCCAGCAGCTCAGGGGGAATGAGCACAGATACGCAGTATTTT,CASSSGGMSTDTQYF
once,TRBJ2-7,TRBV4-1,TRBD2,TGCGCCAGCAGCCAAGGGAACGGGAGGAGCCCCTACGAGCAGTACTTC,CASSQGNGRSPYEQYF
-,TRBJ2-6,TRBV5-1,-,TGCGCCAGCAAAATGGGCGGAGTCTCTGGGGCCAACGTCCTGACTTTC,CASKMGGVSGANVLTF
-,TRBJ1-4,TRBV10-3,TRBD1,TGTGCCATCAGTGAGTCTACCAGGGGACAGGGAAGCGAAAAACTGTTTTTT,CAISESTRGQGSEKLFF
-,TRBJ1-1,TRBV7-8,TRBD1,TGTGCCAGCGGACCCGGGACAGGGTCAGCTGAAGCTTTCTTT,CASGPGTGSAEAFF
-,TRBJ2-2,TRBV11-3,-,TGTGCCAGCAGCCCGTCCGGAGCTAACGGGGAGCTGTTTTTT,CASSPSGANGELFF
-,TRBJ2-3,TRBV5-8,-,TGTGCCAGCAGCCCCATGACAGCGACGCAGTATTTT,CASSPMTATQYF
-,TRBJ1-2,TRBV11-2,TRBD1,TGTGCCAGCAGCTCCCCCACAGGGGGCGTTAACTATGGCTACACCTTC,CASSSPTGGVNYGYTF
-,TRBJ2-3,TRBV2,TRBD2,TGTGCCAGCAGAGCGGGGGGATCAGATACGCAGTATTTT,CASRAGGSDTQYF
once,TRBJ1-5,TRBV4-1,-,TGCGCCAGCAGCCAAGGACGCAGCAATCAGCCCCAGCATTTT,CASSQGRSNQPQHF
-,TRBJ2-1,TRBV11-2,-,TGTGCCAGCAGCATTATCCTAGCGCCTGAGCAGTTCTTC,CASSIILAPEQFF
-,TRBJ2-3,TRBV5-1,-,TGCGCCAGCAGCTTGGGGTATAGCACAGATACGCAGTATTTT,CASSLGYSTDTQYF
once,TRBJ1-5,TRBV18,-,TGTGCCAGCTCTCCTGGGGCAGGCCCTAGCAATCAGCCCCAGCATTTT,CASSPGAGPSNQPQHF
once,TRBJ2-7,TRBV10-3,TRBD1,TGTGCCGTGACAGGGGATAACGAGCAGTACTTC,CAVTGDNEQYF
-,TRBJ2-5,TRBV9,-,TGTGCCAGCAGCGTAATGCCGGGACAAGAGACCCAGTACTTC,CASSVMPGQETQYF